One sample yielded the 30 T cell receptor beta chains listed below, sequenced in a study of control samples from healthy donors and cancer patients. The protocol was immunoSEQ multiplex PCR, while the TCRdb copy is restricted to in-frame clones and leaves out a portion. The data show approximately 160,000 clones, around 90% seen once. Sequencing was performed on blood. All receptors come from a woman in her thirties in good health.

The J gene is TRBJ1-6, the V gene TRBV5-5; the D is unclear. The V gene lost 0 bases and the J gene lost 6 bases, with 7 bases spanning the gap. The germline gives CDR1 SGHKS, CDR2 YYEKEE (reference sequence). This CDR3 has 14 amino acids. DNA of the CDR3: TGTGCCAGCAGCTTGGAACAGATTAATTCACCCCTCCACTTT. Protein sequence: CASSLEQINSPLHF. The entire variable domain, with the rest obtained from reference TRBV5-5 and TRBJ1-6, is as follows: DAGVTQSPTHLIKTRGQQVTLRCSPISGHKSVSWYQQVLGQGPQFIFQYYEKEERGRGNFPDRFSARQFPNYSSELNVNALLLGDSALYLCASSLEQINSPLHFGNGTRLTVT.

The chain recombines TRBV20-1 with TRBJ2-3; 9 nucleotides agree with TRBD2. Germline-derived CDR1 and CDR2 are DFQATT and SNEGSKA (reference sequence). The CDR3 sequence is 14 residues long. Trimming at V came to 3 bases and at J to 4 bases, leaving 5 bases not matched to a gene. CDR3 amino acids: CSASGSGSADTQYF. The CDR3 bases are TGCAGTGCTAGTGGTAGCGGGAGCGCAGATACGCAGTATTTT.

The chain combines TRBV20-1 with TRBJ2-7; no reliable D call. The germline gives CDR1 DFQATT, CDR2 SNEGSKA (reference sequence). The V end lost 5 bases, the J end lost 1 base, and 15 bases lay between the germline ends. This CDR3 comprises 14 residues. The CDR3 loop is CSAGALQGSYEQYF. Here the CDR3 DNA reads TGCAGTGCTGGTGCCCTACAAGGTTCCTACGAGCAGTACTTC.

V is TRBV7-9 and J is TRBJ2-3; 11 nucleotides match TRBD2. There are 16 residues in the CDR3. V lost 3 bases, J lost 2 bases, and 4 bases stayed unmatched. Germline CDR1 and CDR2: SEHNR and FQNEAQ (reference sequence). The CDR3 region is CASSLGLAEPTDTQYF. The CDR3 bases are TGTGCCAGCAGCTTGGGACTAGCGGAGCCCACAGATACGCAGTATTTT. The full variable domain, in which reference TRBV7-9 and TRBJ2-3 provide the parts outside the CDR3, is DTGVSQNPRHKITKRGQNVTFRCDPISEHNRLYWYRQTLGQGPEFLTYFQNEAQLEKSRLLSDRFSAERPKGSFSTLEIQRTEQGDSAMYLCASSLGLAEPTDTQYFGPGTRLTVL.

The rearrangement joins TRBV18 to TRBJ2-2, with D unresolved. Germline V gene sequence: CDR1 KGHSH, CDR2 LQKENI. V shed 0 bases and J shed 0 bases, with 8 bases lying between them. CDR3 length: 16 amino acids. The CDR3 coding sequence is TGTGCCAGCTCACCACCGTGGAAATCGAACACCGGGGAGCTGTTTTTT. Translation: CASSPPWKSNTGELFF.

Only a few counts were recorded for this clone. V and J are TRBV5-1 and TRBJ2-5; D is unresolved. Germline V CDR1 and CDR2: SGHRS, YFSETQ. The ends were cut back, 0 bases at V and 4 bases at J, with 1 base in the middle. The CDR3 is 11 amino acids. Here the CDR3 reads CASSLVETQYF. In DNA form, the CDR3 reads TGCGCCAGCAGCTTGGTAGAGACCCAGTACTTC.

With respect to this clone: The same CDR3 arises from other DNA sequences in this sample as well. The chain uses TRBV7-9 and TRBJ2-7; perhaps TRBD2 as D (7 bases). The V and J ends lost 1 base and 1 base respectively, with 11 bases between them. From germline, CDR1 is SEHNR and CDR2 FQNEAQ (reference sequence). The CDR3 contains 15 residues. CDR3 in amino acids: CASSLEQGGSYEQYF. The CDR3 DNA is TGTGCCAGCAGCTTAGAACAGGGAGGGTCCTACGAGCAGTACTTC.

The J gene is TRBJ2-7, the V gene TRBV6-1; 7 bases are a match to TRBD1. J gave up 1 base and V 3 bases, and 0 bases lay outside the gene matches. CDR1 is MNHNS, CDR2 SASEGT, per germline. The CDR3 runs to 13 residues. The CDR3 nucleotides read TGTGCCAGCAGTGAGACAGGGTCCTACGAGCAGTACTTC. It specifies CASSETGSYEQYF.

The chain couples TRBV6-5 to TRBJ1-3; TRBD1 might be the D (5 bases). The CDR3 sequence is 15 residues long. Per germline, CDR1 MNHEY and CDR2 SVGAGI. The V end lost 5 bases, the J end lost 2 bases, and 13 bases lay between the germline ends. CDR3: CASSTQEGTGNTIYF. DNA of the CDR3: TGTGCCAGCAGTACACAGGAGGGGACTGGAAACACCATATATTTT.

This chain connects TRBV6-5 to TRBJ1-1, with D uncertain. The CDR3 runs 13 residues. CDR1 is MNHEY and CDR2 is SVGAGI in the germline V gene. Trimming took off 5 bases at V and 5 bases at J, with 12 bases between the two ends. The CDR3: CASSHRVETEAFF. In DNA, the CDR3 is TGTGCCAGCAGTCATAGGGTGGAGACTGAAGCTTTCTTT.

The genes are TRBV28 and TRBJ1-6; D is uncertain. From germline, CDR1 is MDHEN and CDR2 SYDVKM. This CDR3 contains 13 residues. Trimming pared 7 bases from V and 6 bases from J, leaving 10 bases between. The CDR3 here is CASKGSINSPLHF. DNA of the CDR3: TGTGCCAGCAAAGGGTCAATTAATTCACCCCTCCACTTT.

The rearrangement joins TRBV2 to TRBJ1-5, with D tentatively TRBD1 (6 bases). Germline V gene lookup returns CDR1 SNHLY and CDR2 FYNNEI. This CDR3 contains 15 residues. V lost 4 bases to trimming and J lost 1 base, with 11 bases between them. The CDR3: CASSGRGGSNQPQHF. The CDR3 nucleotides are TGTGCCAGCAGTGGCAGGGGAGGAAGCAATCAGCCCCAGCATTTT. Looking up the rest from reference TRBV2 and TRBJ1-5 gives the full variable domain: EPEVTQTPSHQVTQMGQEVILRCVPISNHLYFYWYRQILGQKVEFLVSFYNNEISEKSEIFDDQFSVERPDGSNFTLKIRSTKLEDSAMYFCASSGRGGSNQPQHFGDGTRLSIL.

In its sample, this clone was seen a few times. V gene TRBV7-9 combines with J gene TRBJ2-7, with TRBD1 identical over 7 bases. Unmatched junction bases numbered 15, after V lost 5 bases and J lost 2 bases. The CDR3 runs to 17 residues. Germline V CDR1 and CDR2: SEHNR, FQNEAQ (reference sequence). CDR3 residues: CASSPRALKGGAYEQYF. Here the CDR3 DNA reads TGTGCCAGCAGCCCCAGGGCCCTTAAAGGGGGCGCCTACGAGCAGTACTTC.

The chain combines TRBV7-2 with TRBJ2-5; D is uncertain. In germline, CDR1 is SGHTA, CDR2 FQGNSA. This CDR3 is built from 13 residues. Trimming pared 1 base from V and 4 bases from J, leaving 7 bases between. The chain's CDR3 is CASSLVWGETQYF. As DNA, the CDR3 is TGTGCCAGCAGCTTAGTTTGGGGAGAGACCCAGTACTTC.

This sequence joins TRBV27 and TRBJ2-7, with 7 bases that match TRBD2. The germline V gene has CDR1 MNHEY and CDR2 SMNVEV (reference sequence). The CDR3 contains 15 residues. With 6 bases clipped from V and 4 bases from J, the junction kept 12 bases outside the gene matches. CDR3 sequence: CASRLRGGGWYEQYF. DNA for the CDR3: TGTGCCAGCAGACTCCGTGGGGGGGGGTGGTACGAGCAGTACTTC.

This clone was observed once. This rearrangement joins TRBV6-5 to TRBJ2-3; 7 bases agree with TRBD2. J gave up 1 base and V 10 bases, and 8 bases lay outside the gene matches. This CDR3 is built from 14 residues. The germline CDR1 and CDR2 sequences are MNHEY and SVGAGI. The CDR3 spells CATHVGGGTDTQYF. CDR3 DNA: TGTGCCACCCATGTTGGGGGGGGCACAGATACGCAGTATTTT.

This chain uses TRBV7-9 with TRBJ2-1; D is undetermined. Germline V gene sequence: CDR1 SEHNR, CDR2 FQNEAQ (reference sequence). Trimming removed 2 bases from V and 4 bases from J, with 3 bases in between. The CDR3 extends over 12 amino acids. CDR3 region: CASSLNYNEQFF. As DNA, the CDR3 is TGTGCCAGCAGCTTAAATTACAATGAGCAGTTCTTC.

This sequence joins TRBV6-2 or TRBV6-3 and TRBJ2-2; D is possibly TRBD1 (6 bases). The CDR3 sequence is 14 residues long. Germline values: CDR1 MNHEY, CDR2 SVGEGT. The V end lost 6 bases, the J end lost 2 bases, and 10 bases lay between the germline ends. CDR3 nucleotide sequence: TGTGCCAGCAGCCGGACAGAAAACACCGGGGAGCTGTTTTTT. Protein: CASSRTENTGELFF.

The chain has TRBV9 and TRBJ2-1; TRBD2 matches 13 bases. After removal of 0 bases from V and 5 bases from J, the junction contained 14 bases not matched to a gene. The CDR3 is 20 residues long. Per the germline V gene, CDR1 is SGDLS and CDR2 is YYNGEE. The CDR3 region is CASSVEGLAGREGNNNEQFF. The CDR3 DNA follows: TGTGCCAGCAGCGTAGAGGGACTAGCGGGACGCGAGGGAAATAACAATGAGCAGTTCTTC.

V is TRBV28 and J is TRBJ2-1, with TRBD1 identical over 8 bases. This CDR3 is built from 17 residues. V trimming: 2 bases; J trimming: 6 bases; junction bases outside the gene matches: 12. CDR1 and CDR2 (germline): MDHEN, SYDVKM. The CDR3 sequence: CASSLQGAHDGSNEQFF. CDR3 DNA sequence: TGTGCCAGCAGTTTACAGGGGGCGCATGATGGCTCCAATGAGCAGTTCTTC. The full variable domain, completed using reference TRBV28 and TRBJ2-1, is DVKVTQSSRYLVKRTGEKVFLECVQDMDHENMFWYRQDPGLGLRLIYFSYDVKMKEKGDIPEGYSVSREKKERFSLILESASTNQTSMYLCASSLQGAHDGSNEQFFGPGTRLTVL.

The V call is TRBV2, the J call TRBJ2-3; TRBD2 matches 16 bases. Germline V gene sequence: CDR1 SNHLY, CDR2 FYNNEI. V lost 8 bases, J lost 2 bases, and 4 bases stayed unmatched. The CDR3 totals 16 residues. Here the CDR3 DNA reads TGTGCCAGCCCCGGGACTAGCGGGAGGGCCACAGATACGCAGTATTTT. As protein: CASPGTSGRATDTQYF.

The chain has TRBV6-2 or TRBV6-3 and TRBJ2-3; 11 bases align to TRBD2. After removal of 2 bases from V and 0 bases from J, the junction contained 4 bases not matched to a gene. In germline, CDR1 is MNHEY, CDR2 SVGEGT. CDR3 length equals 17 residues. The DNA of the CDR3 is TGTGCCAGCAGTTACCCGTTAGCGGGAGGGAGCACAGATACGCAGTATTTT. Amino acids: CASSYPLAGGSTDTQYF.

This clone was seen once. The chain couples TRBV6-6 to TRBJ2-7; D possibly corresponds to TRBD1 (5 bases). This CDR3 contains 11 residues. Germline V gene sequence: CDR1 MNHNY, CDR2 SVGAGI (reference sequence). Between the trimmed V and J ends, which lost 5 bases and 3 bases, there was a span of 5 bases. The CDR3 coding sequence is TGTGCCAGCAGTACAGGCTACGAGCAGTACTTC. It yields the protein CASSTGYEQYF.

This chain joins TRBV9 and TRBJ1-3, with TRBD1 matching over 7 bases. The CDR3 runs to 14 residues. V was clipped by 4 bases and J by 3 bases; unmatched bases: 4. Germline V lookup: CDR1 SGDLS, CDR2 YYNGEE. The CDR3 sequence: CASSLTGLGNTIYF. In DNA form, the CDR3 reads TGTGCCAGCAGCTTGACAGGGCTTGGAAACACCATATATTTT. Variable domain in full (rest from reference TRBV9 and TRBJ1-3): DSGVTQTPKHLITATGQRVTLRCSPRSGDLSVYWYQQSLDQGLQFLIQYYNGEERAKGNILERFSAQQFPDLHSELNLSSLELGDSALYFCASSLTGLGNTIYFGEGSWLTVV.

This chain uses TRBV9 with TRBJ2-6, with TRBD2 matching 8 bases. The germline gives CDR1 SGDLS, CDR2 YYNGEE. With 4 bases clipped from V and 4 bases from J, the junction kept 13 bases outside the gene matches. This CDR3 contains 18 residues. The CDR3 nucleotides read TGTGCCAGCAGCCCGGGGGGGAGGGCCGCCTTCGGGGCCAACGTCCTGACTTTC. This encodes CASSPGGRAAFGANVLTF.

The chain uses TRBV7-6 and TRBJ2-3; TRBD2 matches 10 bases. The CDR3 loop spans 22 amino acids. Per the germline V gene, CDR1 is SGHVS and CDR2 is FNYEAQ. The trim removed 5 bases at V and 0 bases at J, leaving 23 bases unmatched. The CDR3 sequence is CASSPLPLGLAGESSSTDTQYF. DNA for the CDR3: TGTGCCAGCAGCCCCCTCCCCTTGGGGCTAGCGGGAGAGAGCTCTAGCACAGATACGCAGTATTTT. Looking up the rest from reference TRBV7-6 and TRBJ2-3 gives the full variable domain: GAGVSQSPRYKVTKRGQDVALRCDPISGHVSLYWYRQALGQGPEFLTYFNYEAQQDKSGLPNDRFSAERPEGSISTLTIQRTEQRDSAMYRCASSPLPLGLAGESSSTDTQYFGPGTRLTVL.

This chain uses TRBV28 with TRBJ2-4; 9 bases match TRBD1. Unmatched junction bases numbered 9, after V lost 5 bases and J lost 1 base. The germline gives CDR1 MDHEN, CDR2 SYDVKM. There are 17 residues in the CDR3. DNA of the CDR3: TGTGCCAGCAGTCCGATAAACAGGGGGCAGGCCAAAAACATTCAGTACTTC. It yields the protein CASSPINRGQAKNIQYF.

The chain employs TRBV5-1 and TRBJ2-1; 12 nucleotides align to TRBD2. The CDR3 has 15 residues. The V gene end was trimmed by 1 base and the J gene end by 6 bases; junction bases not matched to a gene: 2. In germline, CDR1 is SGHRS, CDR2 YFSETQ. CDR3 amino acids: CASSLWTSGANEQFF. The CDR3 nucleotides read TGCGCCAGCAGCTTGTGGACTAGCGGGGCCAATGAGCAGTTCTTC. The full variable domain, with the rest looked up from reference TRBV5-1 and TRBJ2-1, is KAGVTQTPRYLIKTRGQQVTLSCSPISGHRSVSWYQQTPGQGLQFLFEYFSETQRNKGNFPGRFSGRQFSNSRSEMNVSTLELGDSALYLCASSLWTSGANEQFFGPGTRLTVL.

In the case of this clone: This CDR3 is also generated by other DNA sequences in the sample. V usage is TRBV18 and J usage is TRBJ2-7, with 10 bases that match TRBD1. Per germline, CDR1 KGHSH and CDR2 LQKENI. The V and J ends lost 6 bases and 2 bases, in that order; junction bases with no gene match: 7. CDR3 length equals 15 residues. The CDR3 region has the DNA TGTGCCAGCTCGCCGAGGACAGGGGGAGCCTACGAGCAGTACTTC. Translated: CASSPRTGGAYEQYF.

The genes are TRBV19 and TRBJ1-5; D unresolved. Germline V gene lookup returns CDR1 LNHDA and CDR2 SQIVND (reference sequence). Between the trimmed V and J ends, which lost 2 bases and 0 bases, there was a span of 5 bases. This CDR3 contains 14 residues. CDR3 protein: CASSIWGSNQPQHF. CDR3 nucleotides: TGTGCCAGTAGTATATGGGGTAGCAATCAGCCCCAGCATTTT.